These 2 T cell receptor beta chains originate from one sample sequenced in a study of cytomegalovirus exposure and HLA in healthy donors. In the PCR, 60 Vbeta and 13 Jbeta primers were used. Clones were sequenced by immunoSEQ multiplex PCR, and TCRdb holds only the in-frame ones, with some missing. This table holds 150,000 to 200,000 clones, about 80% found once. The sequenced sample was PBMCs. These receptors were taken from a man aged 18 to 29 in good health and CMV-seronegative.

CDR3 amino acids: CANLQGVTGELFF. CDR3 DNA sequence: TGTGCCAACCTACAAGGGGTAACCGGGGAGCTGTTTTTT. V usage is TRBV2 and J usage is TRBJ2-2; the D gene is possibly TRBD1 (5 bases). CDR1 SNHLY and CDR2 FYNNEI come from the germline V gene. The V and J ends lost 10 bases and 5 bases respectively, with 14 bases between them. The length of the CDR3 is 13 residues.

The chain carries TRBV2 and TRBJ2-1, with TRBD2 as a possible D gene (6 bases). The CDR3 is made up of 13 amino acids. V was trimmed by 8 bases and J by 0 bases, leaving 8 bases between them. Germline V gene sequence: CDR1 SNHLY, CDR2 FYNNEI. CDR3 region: CASAGSSYNEQFF. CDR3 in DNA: TGTGCCAGCGCGGGGAGCTCCTACAATGAGCAGTTCTTC.